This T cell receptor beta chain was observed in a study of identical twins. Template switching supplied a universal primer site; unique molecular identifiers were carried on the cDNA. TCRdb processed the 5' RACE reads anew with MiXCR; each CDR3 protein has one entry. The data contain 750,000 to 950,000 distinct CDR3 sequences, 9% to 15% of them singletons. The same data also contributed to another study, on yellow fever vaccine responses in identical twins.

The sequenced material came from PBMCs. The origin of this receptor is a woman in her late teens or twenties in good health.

The CDR3 nucleotides are TGTGCCAGCAGCGTAGGGTTCGCCGGGGCCAACGTCCTGACTTTC. Residues: CASSVGFAGANVLTF. This chain uses TRBV9 with TRBJ2-6; D not certain. Trimming stripped 0 bases from V and 4 bases from J, with 8 bases between. The CDR3 is 15 amino acids. Per germline, CDR1 SGDLS and CDR2 YYNGEE.